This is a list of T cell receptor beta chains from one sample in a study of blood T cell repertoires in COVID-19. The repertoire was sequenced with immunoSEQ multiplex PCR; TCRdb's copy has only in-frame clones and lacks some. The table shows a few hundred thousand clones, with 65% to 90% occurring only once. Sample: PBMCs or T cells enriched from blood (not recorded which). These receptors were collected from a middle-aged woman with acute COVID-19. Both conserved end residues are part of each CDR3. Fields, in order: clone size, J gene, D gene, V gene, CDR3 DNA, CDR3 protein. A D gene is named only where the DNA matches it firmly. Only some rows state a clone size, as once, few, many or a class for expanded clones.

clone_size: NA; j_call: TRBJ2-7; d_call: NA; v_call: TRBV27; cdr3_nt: TGTGCCAGCAGCCCCGTAGCGCACCCCGAGCAGTACTTC; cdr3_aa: CASSPVAHPEQYF
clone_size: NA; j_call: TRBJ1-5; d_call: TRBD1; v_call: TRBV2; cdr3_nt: TGTGCCAGCAGAAGGGACAGCGATAGCAATCAGCCCCAGCATTTT; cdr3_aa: CASRRDSDSNQPQHF
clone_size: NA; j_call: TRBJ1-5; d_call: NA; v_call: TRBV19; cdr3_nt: TGTGCCAGTAGTATGTGGTCAGGGGAGAATCAGCCCCAGCATTTT; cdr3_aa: CASSMWSGENQPQHF
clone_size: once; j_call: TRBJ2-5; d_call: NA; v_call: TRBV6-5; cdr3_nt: TGTGCCAGCAGTTACTCGGAGCTACAAGAGACCCAGTACTTC; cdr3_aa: CASSYSELQETQYF
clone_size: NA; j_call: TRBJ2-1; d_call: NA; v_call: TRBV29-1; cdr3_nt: TGCAGCGGCGCGAACAATGAGCAGTTCTTC; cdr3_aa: CSGANNEQFF
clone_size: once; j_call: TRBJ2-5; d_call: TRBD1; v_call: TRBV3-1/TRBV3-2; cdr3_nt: TGTGCCAGCAGCCAAGAGGACAGGATCCAAGAGACCCAGTACTTC; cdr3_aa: CASSQEDRIQETQYF
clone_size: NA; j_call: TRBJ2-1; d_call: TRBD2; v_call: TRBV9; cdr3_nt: TGTGCCAGCAGCGGACCCATAGCGGGAGCTTACAATGAGCAGTTCTTC; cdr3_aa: CASSGPIAGAYNEQFF
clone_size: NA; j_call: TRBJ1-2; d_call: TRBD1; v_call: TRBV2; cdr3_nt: TGTGCCAGCAGTTTTGACAGGGGGCTTGGGGGCTACACCTTC; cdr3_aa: CASSFDRGLGGYTF
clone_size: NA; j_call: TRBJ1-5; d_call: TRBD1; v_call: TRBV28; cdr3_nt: TGTGCCAGCAGCTCCCCGACAGGGGCGGGCAATCAGCCCCAGCATTTT; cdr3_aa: CASSSPTGAGNQPQHF
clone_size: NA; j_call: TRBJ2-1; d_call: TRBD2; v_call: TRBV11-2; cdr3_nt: TGTGCCAGCGGGGGGGTTAGCGGGGTGAACAATGAGCAGTTCTTC; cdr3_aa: CASGGVSGVNNEQFF
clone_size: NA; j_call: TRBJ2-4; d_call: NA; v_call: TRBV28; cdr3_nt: TGTGCCAGCAGCCCCGAAGGGGTTTGGAACATTCAGTACTTC; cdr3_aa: CASSPEGVWNIQYF
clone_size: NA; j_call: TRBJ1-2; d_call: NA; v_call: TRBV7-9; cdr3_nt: TGTGCCAGCAGCTTAGTCAGGGCGGATGGCTACACCTTC; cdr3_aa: CASSLVRADGYTF
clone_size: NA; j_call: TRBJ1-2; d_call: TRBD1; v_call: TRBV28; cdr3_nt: TGTGCCAGCAGCTCTAGGGCCGGGACAGGGGGCGGCTACACCTTC; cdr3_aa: CASSSRAGTGGGYTF
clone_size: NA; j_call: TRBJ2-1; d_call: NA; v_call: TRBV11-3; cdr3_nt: TGTGCCAGCAGCCCCGCTTCGGGGGTTTCCAATGAGCAGTTCTTC; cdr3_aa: CASSPASGVSNEQFF